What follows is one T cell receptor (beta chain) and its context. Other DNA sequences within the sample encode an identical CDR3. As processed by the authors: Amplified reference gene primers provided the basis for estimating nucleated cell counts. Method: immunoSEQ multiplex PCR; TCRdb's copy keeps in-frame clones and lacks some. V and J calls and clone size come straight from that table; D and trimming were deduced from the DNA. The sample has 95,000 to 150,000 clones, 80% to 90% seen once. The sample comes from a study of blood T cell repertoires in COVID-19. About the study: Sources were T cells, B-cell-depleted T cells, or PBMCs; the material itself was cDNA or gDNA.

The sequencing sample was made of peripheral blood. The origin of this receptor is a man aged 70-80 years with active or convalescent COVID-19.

The CDR3 nucleotides are TGTGCCAGCAGGGGGGGAACCTACGAGCAGTACTTC. This gives the protein CASRGGTYEQYF. The rearrangement links TRBV25-1 to TRBJ2-7; a weak D match, TRBD2 (6 bases). With 6 bases removed from V and 2 bases from J, the gap between germline ends came to 8 bases. Germline V CDR1 and CDR2: MGHDK, SYGVNS. The CDR3 length is 12 residues.